These T cell receptor beta chains were read from a single sample in a study of CD8 T cells in ankylosing spondylitis. TCRdb re-called the 5' RACE reads through MiXCR, storing one row per CDR3 protein. This sample has almost 250,000 distinct CDR3 sequences; 30% to 40% occur once, and the top ten carry around 4.2%. The sample taken for sequencing was blood, either unsorted or a sorted T cell fraction (not recorded which). These receptors all come from a male donor with ankylosing spondylitis or in good health (not recorded which). CDR3s include the opening cysteine and the closing phenylalanine or tryptophan. A D gene is named only where the DNA matches it firmly. Rows give clone size only sometimes, using once, few, many, or a class for an expanded clone.

abundance | j_gene | d_gene | v_gene | CDR3aa | CDR3nt
few | TRBJ2-7 | . | TRBV6-5 | CASSYSSRLNGGYEQYF | TGTGCCAGCAGTTACTCGAGTAGGCTAAACGGCGGGTACGAGCAGTACTTC
few | TRBJ2-7 | TRBD1 | TRBV7-9 | CASSYDRGYYEQYF | TGTGCCAGCAGCTACGACAGGGGATACTACGAGCAGTACTTC
few | TRBJ2-1 | . | TRBV10-3 | CATGDRRTNEQFF | TGTGCCACTGGGGACCGCCGGACGAATGAGCAGTTCTTC
few | TRBJ2-3 | . | TRBV20-1 | CSARDLRTPNTDTQYF | TGCAGTGCTAGAGACCTAAGGACCCCAAATACAGATACGCAGTATTTT
few | TRBJ2-7 | . | TRBV20-1 | CSAGQSYEQYF | TGCAGTGCTGGCCAGTCCTACGAGCAGTACTTC
. | TRBJ2-1 | . | TRBV6-1 | CASSDFGAAAYNEQFF | TGTGCCAGCAGTGACTTTGGGGCGGCGGCCTACAATGAGCAGTTCTTC
. | TRBJ1-3 | . | TRBV6-5 | CASSYQGSGNTIYF | TGTGCCAGCAGTTACCAGGGCTCTGGAAACACCATATATTTT
. | TRBJ1-4 | TRBD1 | TRBV12-3/TRBV12-4 | CASSRTGRNEKLFF | TGTGCCAGCAGCCGGACAGGCCGTAATGAAAAACTGTTTTTT
. | TRBJ2-3 | . | TRBV18 | CASSPISTDTQYF | TGTGCCAGCTCACCAATCAGCACAGATACGCAGTATTTT
. | TRBJ2-7 | TRBD1 | TRBV20-1 | CSATGQGAREQYF | TGCAGTGCTACCGGACAGGGGGCGCGGGAGCAGTACTTC
. | TRBJ2-3 | TRBD2 | TRBV20-1 | CSASGGTGTDTQYF | TGCAGTGCTAGCGGGGGGACGGGCACAGATACGCAGTATTTT
. | TRBJ2-7 | . | TRBV27 | CASSLIQGKTDHPYEQYF | TGTGCCAGCAGTTTAATTCAGGGGAAGACCGACCATCCCTACGAGCAGTACTTC
. | TRBJ2-1 | . | TRBV20-1 | CSATGAYNEQFF | TGCAGTGCAACGGGGGCGTACAATGAGCAGTTCTTC
. | TRBJ2-1 | TRBD1 | TRBV5-1 | CASSSRGQGYNEQFF | TGCGCCAGCAGCTCACGGGGACAGGGGTACAATGAGCAGTTCTTC
. | TRBJ2-1 | TRBD2 | TRBV12-3/TRBV12-4 | CASSSRGGLTNEQFF | TGTGCCAGCAGCTCACGCGGGGGGCTTACAAATGAGCAGTTCTTC
. | TRBJ2-2 | TRBD2 | TRBV7-2 | CASSSAGASTGELFF | TGTGCCAGCAGCTCAGCGGGGGCGTCTACCGGGGAGCTGTTTTTT
few | TRBJ1-2 | TRBD1 | TRBV12-3/TRBV12-4 | CASSLAWDRENGYTF | TGTGCCAGCAGTTTAGCTTGGGACAGGGAGAATGGCTACACCTTC
. | TRBJ2-3 | TRBD1 | TRBV20-1 | CSARANNRGTFGTQYF | TGCAGTGCTAGAGCGAATAACAGGGGGACCTTCGGTACGCAGTATTTT
few | TRBJ2-7 | . | TRBV7-7 | CASSLGVSAEQYF | TGTGCTAGCAGCTTAGGCGTGTCAGCCGAGCAGTACTTC
. | TRBJ2-2 | . | TRBV29-1 | CSVRAANTGELFF | TGCAGCGTTCGGGCAGCAAACACCGGGGAGCTGTTTTTT
. | TRBJ2-1 | TRBD2 | TRBV12-3/TRBV12-4 | CASSFGGGMDEQFF | TGTGCCAGCAGTTTCGGGGGGGGCATGGATGAGCAGTTCTTC
few | TRBJ1-2 | . | TRBV5-4 | CASSRSFAGGYGYTF | TGTGCCAGCAGCCGATCTTTCGCAGGCGGGTATGGCTACACCTTC
. | TRBJ2-7 | . | TRBV5-6 | CASSLGRQYEQYF | TGTGCCAGCAGCTTAGGTCGACAGTACGAGCAGTACTTC
. | TRBJ2-3 | . | TRBV4-2 | CASSAPEADTQYF | TGTGCCAGCAGCGCTCCGGAGGCGGATACGCAGTATTTT